One T cell receptor (beta chain) is described in this entry. The single heparinised draw taken from each donor contained approximately 100 mL of blood on average. Using CD45RO/CCR7/CD25/CD127/CD95/CD27, CD4+ naive, central memory, regulatory and stem cell-like memory cells were sorted. This sample is part of a study of beta chain features in type 1 diabetes. About the study: Examination covered some 99,000,000 sorted cells spanning all samples.

V shed 5 bases and J 10 bases; nucleotides not matched to a gene: 13. Germline lookup yields CDR1 GTSNPN and CDR2 SVGIG (reference sequence). This CDR3 has 14 residues. Expressed TCRB transcripts were sequenced, since all the RNA that had been isolated was reverse transcribed. The method was immunoSEQ multiplex PCR; TCRdb's version includes in-frame clones alone and lacks a portion of them. Of 150,000 to 180,000 clones in the sample, roughly 8.1% were seen once. What was sequenced was central memory CD4+ T cells from blood. This TCR derives from a man between 18 and 29 years old in good health. The rearrangement uses TRBV30 and TRBJ1-4; 7 bases line up with TRBD1. The CDR3 spells CAWADLYEGAKLFF. Here the CDR3 DNA reads TGTGCCTGGGCTGACTTATACGAGGGGGCAAAACTGTTTTTT.